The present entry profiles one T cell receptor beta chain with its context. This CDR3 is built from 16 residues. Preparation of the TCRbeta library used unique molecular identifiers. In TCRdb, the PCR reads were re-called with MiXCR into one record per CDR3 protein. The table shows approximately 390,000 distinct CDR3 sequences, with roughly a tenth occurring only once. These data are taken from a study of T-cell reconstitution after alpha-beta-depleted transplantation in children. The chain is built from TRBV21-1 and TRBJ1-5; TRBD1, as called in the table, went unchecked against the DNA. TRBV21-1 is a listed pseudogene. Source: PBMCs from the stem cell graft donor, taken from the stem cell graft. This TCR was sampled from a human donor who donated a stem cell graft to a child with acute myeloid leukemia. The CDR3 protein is CASSIRQGRSDQPQHF. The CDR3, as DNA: TGTGCCAGCAGCATTAGACAGGGCAGGAGTGATCAGCCCCAGCATTTT.